This T cell receptor beta chain appears in the sequencing data of a study of blood T cell repertoires in COVID-19. Original analysis: Reference gene primers were amplified, and this amplification served to estimate nucleated cell counts. TCRdb's table, derived via immunoSEQ multiplex PCR, lists solely in-frame clones and lacks some. V, J and clone size derive from that table, while D and trimming were established from the DNA sequence. The data show about 120,000 clones, over 80% seen once. The V segment lost 0 bases and the J segment 6 bases; nucleotides outside the gene matches: 2. Germline V gene data show CDR1 as SGHTS and CDR2 as YDEGEE. The CDR3 covers 14 residues.

This chain uses TRBV5-8 with TRBJ2-7; 11 positions agree with TRBD2. The sample was peripheral blood. This clonotype originated in a man in his thirties or forties with acute or convalescent COVID-19. In DNA, the CDR3 is TGTGCCAGCAGCTTGGCACTAGCGGGAGTCGAGCAGTACGTC. It yields the protein CASSLALAGVEQYV.